The rows below give T cell receptor beta chains drawn from one sample of a study of blood T cells in healthy people across ages. TCRdb ran MiXCR on the 5' RACE reads and lists one entry per CDR3 protein. The sample lists fewer than 950,000 distinct CDR3 sequences, 36% occurring once. Sequencing was done on a sample of blood. The receptors originated from a man aged 18 to 35 in good health. Both conserved end residues are part of each CDR3. Fields, in order: D gene, V gene, J gene, clone size, CDR3 protein, CDR3 DNA. D genes are given only for firm matches. Part of the rows lack a size; the others show once, few, many or a class for expanded clones.

d_call: NA; v_call: TRBV24-1; j_call: TRBJ2-2; clone_size: NA; cdr3_aa: CATSDYLNTGELFF; cdr3_nt: TGTGCCACCAGTGATTACCTAAACACCGGGGAGCTGTTTTTT
d_call: NA; v_call: TRBV4-1; j_call: TRBJ1-5; clone_size: NA; cdr3_aa: CASSHTGLGGQPQHF; cdr3_nt: TGCGCCAGCAGCCATACAGGGCTAGGAGGCCAGCCCCAGCATTTT
d_call: NA; v_call: TRBV5-4; j_call: TRBJ2-1; clone_size: few; cdr3_aa: CASSRLSGAPNYNEQFF; cdr3_nt: TGTGCCAGCAGCCGATTATCGGGGGCCCCAAACTACAATGAGCAGTTCTTC
d_call: TRBD1; v_call: TRBV11-2; j_call: TRBJ2-3; clone_size: few; cdr3_aa: CASSFRDRETDTQYF; cdr3_nt: TGTGCCAGCAGCTTCCGGGACAGGGAAACAGATACGCAGTATTTT
d_call: NA; v_call: TRBV12-3/TRBV12-4; j_call: TRBJ1-6; clone_size: few; cdr3_aa: CASSLDPGGPLHF; cdr3_nt: TGTGCCAGCAGTTTGGACCCCGGGGGACCCCTCCACTTT
d_call: NA; v_call: TRBV15; j_call: TRBJ2-7; clone_size: few; cdr3_aa: CATSRETFYEQYF; cdr3_nt: TGTGCCACCAGCAGAGAAACCTTTTACGAGCAGTACTTC
d_call: NA; v_call: TRBV7-2; j_call: TRBJ2-7; clone_size: once; cdr3_aa: CASSHTPQGADEQYF; cdr3_nt: TGTGCCAGCAGCCACACGCCACAGGGAGCTGACGAGCAGTACTTC
d_call: NA; v_call: TRBV7-9; j_call: TRBJ2-1; clone_size: NA; cdr3_aa: CASLDRNEQFF; cdr3_nt: TGTGCCAGCCTGGATAGGAATGAGCAGTTCTTC
d_call: TRBD1; v_call: TRBV12-3/TRBV12-4; j_call: TRBJ2-4; clone_size: many; cdr3_aa: CASISGTDLAKNIQYF; cdr3_nt: TGTGCCAGCATTTCCGGGACAGATCTAGCCAAAAACATTCAGTACTTC
d_call: NA; v_call: TRBV20-1; j_call: TRBJ2-1; clone_size: few; cdr3_aa: CSARAPQGFSNGQFF; cdr3_nt: TGCAGTGCTAGAGCCCCGCAGGGGTTCAGCAATGGGCAGTTCTTC
d_call: NA; v_call: TRBV10-3; j_call: TRBJ2-3; clone_size: NA; cdr3_aa: CAITVSSIDTQYF; cdr3_nt: TGTGCCATCACTGTTAGTAGCATAGATACGCAGTATTTT
d_call: NA; v_call: TRBV4-3; j_call: TRBJ2-5; clone_size: few; cdr3_aa: CASTPGRMEETQYF; cdr3_nt: TGCGCCAGCACCCCCGGGAGAATGGAAGAGACCCAGTACTTC
d_call: TRBD1; v_call: TRBV12-3/TRBV12-4; j_call: TRBJ1-1; clone_size: NA; cdr3_aa: CASRPDRVRTEAFF; cdr3_nt: TGTGCCAGCAGACCGGACAGGGTAAGGACTGAAGCTTTCTTT
d_call: TRBD1; v_call: TRBV2; j_call: TRBJ1-5; clone_size: NA; cdr3_aa: CASSPGQGAGSNQPQHF; cdr3_nt: TGTGCCAGCAGTCCGGGACAGGGGGCGGGGAGCAATCAGCCCCAGCATTTT
d_call: TRBD2; v_call: TRBV12-3/TRBV12-4; j_call: TRBJ2-5; clone_size: many; cdr3_aa: CASSPGGSGGLVETQYF; cdr3_nt: TGTGCCAGCAGCCCCGGGGGTAGCGGGGGGTTAGTTGAGACCCAGTACTTC
d_call: TRBD1; v_call: TRBV4-2; j_call: TRBJ2-3; clone_size: few; cdr3_aa: CASSQGDRGQGDTQYF; cdr3_nt: TGTGCCAGCAGCCAGGGGGACAGGGGGCAGGGAGATACGCAGTATTTT
d_call: NA; v_call: TRBV27; j_call: TRBJ1-2; clone_size: many; cdr3_aa: CASSLSSANYGYTF; cdr3_nt: TGTGCCAGCAGTTTATCCTCCGCTAACTATGGCTACACCTTC
d_call: NA; v_call: TRBV25-1; j_call: TRBJ2-1; clone_size: once; cdr3_aa: CASSEYPPQETQFF; cdr3_nt: TGTGCCAGCAGTGAATACCCCCCTCAAGAGACCCAGTTCTTC
d_call: TRBD1; v_call: TRBV7-8; j_call: TRBJ2-7; clone_size: NA; cdr3_aa: CASSSPGTGSSYEQYF; cdr3_nt: TGTGCCAGCAGCTCCCCGGGGACAGGTAGCTCCTACGAGCAGTACTTC
d_call: NA; v_call: TRBV12-3/TRBV12-4; j_call: TRBJ2-5; clone_size: many; cdr3_aa: CASTMDRRETQYF; cdr3_nt: TGTGCCAGCACCATGGACAGACGTGAGACCCAGTACTTC
d_call: TRBD2; v_call: TRBV2; j_call: TRBJ2-3; clone_size: few; cdr3_aa: CASSVGAGRTDTQYF; cdr3_nt: TGTGCCAGCAGTGTGGGAGCGGGGCGCACAGATACGCAGTATTTT
d_call: TRBD2; v_call: TRBV12-3/TRBV12-4; j_call: TRBJ2-5; clone_size: few; cdr3_aa: CASRRLGGEGETQYF; cdr3_nt: TGTGCCAGCAGACGCCTGGGGGGGGAGGGAGAGACCCAGTACTTC
d_call: NA; v_call: TRBV20-1; j_call: TRBJ2-1; clone_size: NA; cdr3_aa: CSARALGTHYNEQFF; cdr3_nt: TGCAGTGCTAGAGCGCTAGGCACTCATTACAATGAGCAGTTCTTC
d_call: NA; v_call: TRBV12-3/TRBV12-4; j_call: TRBJ2-1; clone_size: many; cdr3_aa: CASRLGGLAPNEQFF; cdr3_nt: TGTGCCAGCAGGTTAGGGGGACTTGCCCCCAATGAGCAGTTCTTC
d_call: NA; v_call: TRBV12-3/TRBV12-4; j_call: TRBJ2-3; clone_size: many; cdr3_aa: CASSPRSGTDTQYF; cdr3_nt: TGTGCCAGCAGCCCACGATCGGGCACAGATACGCAGTATTTT
d_call: NA; v_call: TRBV6-5; j_call: TRBJ2-3; clone_size: many; cdr3_aa: CASSRQESTDTQYF; cdr3_nt: TGTGCCAGCAGCCGACAGGAGAGCACAGATACGCAGTATTTT
d_call: TRBD1; v_call: TRBV12-3/TRBV12-4; j_call: TRBJ2-1; clone_size: NA; cdr3_aa: CASSLRDSNYNEQFF; cdr3_nt: TGTGCCAGCAGCCTACGGGACAGTAACTACAATGAGCAGTTCTTC
d_call: NA; v_call: TRBV15; j_call: TRBJ1-3; clone_size: few; cdr3_aa: CATSRVLSGNTIYF; cdr3_nt: TGTGCCACCAGCAGAGTCCTATCTGGAAACACCATATATTTT
d_call: NA; v_call: TRBV6-2/TRBV6-3; j_call: TRBJ1-2; clone_size: NA; cdr3_aa: CASSGTTGYTF; cdr3_nt: TGTGCCAGCAGTGGGACAACCGGCTACACCTTC
d_call: NA; v_call: TRBV12-3/TRBV12-4; j_call: TRBJ1-5; clone_size: few; cdr3_aa: CASSDGKDQPQHF; cdr3_nt: TGTGCCAGCAGTGATGGCAAAGATCAGCCCCAGCATTTT
d_call: NA; v_call: TRBV7-9; j_call: TRBJ2-5; clone_size: many; cdr3_aa: CASSFETQYF; cdr3_nt: TGTGCCAGCAGCTTTGAGACCCAGTACTTC
d_call: NA; v_call: TRBV4-1; j_call: TRBJ2-7; clone_size: few; cdr3_aa: CASSQESTGSYEQYF; cdr3_nt: TGCGCCAGCAGCCAAGAGTCTACAGGGTCCTACGAGCAGTACTTC
d_call: TRBD1; v_call: TRBV7-2; j_call: TRBJ1-4; clone_size: NA; cdr3_aa: CASSLARTGVNEKLFF; cdr3_nt: TGTGCCAGCAGCTTAGCCCGGACAGGGGTTAATGAAAAACTGTTTTTT
d_call: NA; v_call: TRBV28; j_call: TRBJ2-3; clone_size: many; cdr3_aa: CASSLRLGTDTQYF; cdr3_nt: TGTGCCAGCAGTTTGAGGCTTGGCACAGATACGCAGTATTTT
d_call: NA; v_call: TRBV20-1; j_call: TRBJ2-7; clone_size: many; cdr3_aa: CSARVGGNNYEQYF; cdr3_nt: TGCAGTGCTAGAGTTGGGGGGAATAACTACGAGCAGTACTTC
d_call: TRBD2; v_call: TRBV5-1; j_call: TRBJ2-1; clone_size: NA; cdr3_aa: CASSFIGPGTSGGNSEQFF; cdr3_nt: TGCGCCAGCAGCTTTATAGGGCCTGGGACTAGCGGGGGAAACTCCGAGCAGTTCTTC
d_call: NA; v_call: TRBV7-8; j_call: TRBJ1-1; clone_size: NA; cdr3_aa: CASSYVQGNTEAFF; cdr3_nt: TGTGCCAGCAGCTACGTACAGGGGAACACTGAAGCTTTCTTT
d_call: TRBD2; v_call: TRBV6-5; j_call: TRBJ2-5; clone_size: NA; cdr3_aa: CASRPLAGDQETQYF; cdr3_nt: TGTGCCAGCAGGCCACTAGCGGGGGACCAAGAGACTCAGTACTTC
d_call: TRBD2; v_call: TRBV20-1; j_call: TRBJ2-7; clone_size: NA; cdr3_aa: CSAPTPTSGVPPQYF; cdr3_nt: TGCAGTGCTCCTACTCCGACTAGCGGAGTCCCACCCCAGTACTTC
d_call: NA; v_call: TRBV6-5; j_call: TRBJ1-5; clone_size: NA; cdr3_aa: CASSYSGVSPQHF; cdr3_nt: TGTGCCAGCAGTTACTCGGGCGTTTCGCCCCAGCATTTT
d_call: TRBD1; v_call: TRBV12-3/TRBV12-4; j_call: TRBJ2-1; clone_size: NA; cdr3_aa: CASSFEGHLTGRRSYNEQFF; cdr3_nt: TGTGCCAGCAGTTTTGAGGGTCACCTGACAGGGCGAAGGTCCTACAATGAGCAGTTCTTC
d_call: TRBD1; v_call: TRBV7-9; j_call: TRBJ2-5; clone_size: few; cdr3_aa: CASSLAQGRYNEQYF; cdr3_nt: TGTGCCAGCAGCTTGGCACAGGGGCGATACAATGAGCAGTACTTC